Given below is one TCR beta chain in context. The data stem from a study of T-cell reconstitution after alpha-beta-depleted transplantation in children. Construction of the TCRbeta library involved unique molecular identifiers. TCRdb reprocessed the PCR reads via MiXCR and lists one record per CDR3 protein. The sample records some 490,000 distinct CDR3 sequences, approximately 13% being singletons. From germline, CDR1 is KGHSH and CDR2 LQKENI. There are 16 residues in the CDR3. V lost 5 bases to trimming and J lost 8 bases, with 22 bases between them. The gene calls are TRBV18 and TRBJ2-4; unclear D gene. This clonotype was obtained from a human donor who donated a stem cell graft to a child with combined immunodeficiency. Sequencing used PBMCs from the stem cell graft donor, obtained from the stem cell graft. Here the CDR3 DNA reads TGTGCCAGCTCATCTAATTTTATCGTACATGGGGACATTCAGTACTTC. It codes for CASSSNFIVHGDIQYF.